These 19 T cell receptor beta chains share one sample of origin, sequenced in a study of shared clonotypes between healthy human individuals. TCRdb's table, derived via immunoSEQ multiplex PCR, lists solely in-frame clones and lacks some. The data show about 2,200,000 clones, about 92% seen once. Naive CD8 cells comprised CD45RO-negative, CCR7-positively selected cells, excluding terminally differentiated effector memory CD45RA+ cells. Sequencing was carried out using naive CD8+ T cells from PBMCs. The receptors come from a man aged 18 to 29 in good health. Some clones in this sample may be carry-over from other donors' samples.

The chain couples TRBV7-3 to TRBJ1-5; D is unclear. Germline V gene lookup returns CDR1 SGHTA and CDR2 FQGTGA. This CDR3 region has 17 residues. Trimming pared 2 bases from V and 2 bases from J, leaving 16 bases between. CDR3 nucleotide sequence: TGTGCCAGCAGCTTAGGGTCCAAAATCGAGGGCAATCAGCCCCAGCATTTT. Translated, it gives CASSLGSKIEGNQPQHF.

The chain has TRBV13 and TRBJ2-7; the D call may be TRBD1 or TRBD2 (5 bases each). Germline lookup yields CDR1 PRHDT and CDR2 FYEKMQ (reference sequence). Trimming shortened V by 4 bases and J by 5 bases, and 18 bases separated the two germline ends. The length of the CDR3 is 15 residues. This CDR3 reads CASSSRDRPYHEQYF. The CDR3 DNA sequence: TGTGCCAGCAGCTCCCGGGACCGACCGTACCACGAGCAGTACTTC.

The V call is TRBV11-3, the J call TRBJ2-1; 10 bases agree with TRBD2. The CDR3 has 15 residues. The ends lost 2 bases at V and 7 bases at J; junction bases unmatched: 5. Germline V gene sequence: CDR1 SGHNT, CDR2 YENEEA. The CDR3, as DNA: TGTGCCAGCAGCTTAAGAGCGGGAGGGTCAAATGAGCAGTTCTTC. This encodes CASSLRAGGSNEQFF.

The genes are TRBV6-5 and TRBJ2-1, with 13 nucleotides matching TRBD2. CDR1 and CDR2 (germline): MNHEY, SVGAGI. The V and J ends lost 7 bases and 6 bases, in that order; junction bases with no gene match: 6. The CDR3 covers 15 residues. In nucleotides, the CDR3 is TGTGCCAGCATTGGACTAGCGGGAGCGGTCAATGAGCAGTTCTTC. Translation: CASIGLAGAVNEQFF.

This rearrangement joins TRBV7-9 to TRBJ2-7, with D tentatively TRBD1 or TRBD2 (7 bases each). The length of the CDR3 is 18 residues. Germline-derived CDR1 and CDR2 are SEHNR and FQNEAQ (reference sequence). V gave up 7 bases and J gave up 0 bases, with 25 bases separating them. CDR3 loop: CASNLEGAGVSPSYEQYF. The CDR3 bases are TGTGCCAGCAATCTGGAGGGGGCGGGAGTCTCACCCTCCTACGAGCAGTACTTC.

The V call is TRBV10-3, the J call TRBJ1-1, with a tentative D call TRBD1 (5 bases). Germline loops: CDR1 ENHRY, CDR2 SYGVKD. This CDR3 has 14 amino acids. The V and J ends lost 7 bases and 1 base respectively, with 13 bases between them. The CDR3 sequence: CAIIATGGNTEAFF. The CDR3, as DNA: TGTGCCATCATTGCGACTGGGGGGAACACTGAAGCTTTCTTT.

The chain has TRBV28 and TRBJ1-2, with a possible D match to TRBD1 (6 bases). From germline, CDR1 is MDHEN and CDR2 SYDVKM. This CDR3 spans 13 amino acids. Trimming stripped 3 bases from V and 4 bases from J, with 9 bases between. CDR3 DNA sequence: TGTGCCAGCAGTTTGCTGGGGGCCTATGGCTACACCTTC. This sequence encodes CASSLLGAYGYTF.

This chain uses TRBV7-8 with TRBJ2-5; no definite D call. Germline loops: CDR1 SGHVS, CDR2 FQNEAQ. Trimming took off 1 base at V and 1 base at J, with 13 bases between the two ends. The CDR3 totals 16 residues. The CDR3 coding sequence is TGTGCCAGCAGCTTAGGTCCCCTTTCCATCCAAGAGACCCAGTACTTC. This gives the protein CASSLGPLSIQETQYF.

The chain joins TRBV4-1 to TRBJ1-1; weak D call: TRBD1 (6 bases). CDR3 size: 15 residues. V lost 0 bases, J lost 3 bases, and 11 bases lay in between. The germline CDR1 and CDR2 sequences are MGHRA and YSYEKL. The CDR3, as DNA: TGCGCCAGCAGCCAAGATCAGGGGCCAGACACTGAAGCTTTCTTT. Translation gives CASSQDQGPDTEAFF.

This clone appeared a few times. The gene calls are TRBV9 and TRBJ1-2; the D gene is possibly TRBD1 (5 bases). V lost 7 bases to trimming and J lost 2 bases, with 15 bases between them. Looked up from germline, CDR1 is SGDLS and CDR2 is YYNGEE. The CDR3 loop spans 14 amino acids. CDR3 region: CASSLGGENYGYTF. The CDR3 DNA reads TGTGCCAGCTCGCTTGGGGGAGAGAACTATGGCTACACCTTC.

This clone was seen only once. The chain is built from TRBV7-7 and TRBJ2-2; D unclear. V lost 5 bases, J lost 6 bases, and 7 bases lay in between. Per germline, CDR1 SSHAT and CDR2 FNYEAQ (reference sequence). The CDR3 is 12 residues long. CDR3 nucleotides: TGTGCCAGCAGCCCCCACCCCGGGGAGCTGTTTTTT. This sequence encodes CASSPHPGELFF.

The chain joins TRBV30 to TRBJ2-7; tentatively, D is TRBD1 (6 bases). Trimming took off 0 bases at V and 8 bases at J, with 11 bases between the two ends. Germline CDR1 and CDR2: GTSNPN and SVGIG (reference sequence). The length of the CDR3 is 12 residues. For the CDR3, the DNA is TGTGCCTGGAGTGTAAAAGGGGACAAGCAGTACTTC. It specifies CAWSVKGDKQYF.

Notes on this clone: Sequence at one end of the junction differs from germline and may be a read error. The chain is built from TRBV27 and TRBJ2-1, with 9 bases identical to TRBD2. The CDR3 spans 14 residues. Germline V gene data show CDR1 as MNHEY and CDR2 as SMNVEV (reference sequence). The CDR3 region has the DNA TGTGCCAGCAGTTTAGGGGGGGCTAGCGGGGCCAAGCTCTTC. Translating it yields CASSLGGASGAKLF.

This chain links TRBV27 with TRBJ2-3; D is unresolved. The germline V gene has CDR1 MNHEY and CDR2 SMNVEV (reference sequence). This CDR3 comprises 14 residues. V was cut by 2 bases and J by 5 bases, with 11 bases left in between. CDR3 DNA sequence: TGTGCCAGCAGTTTAAGACTTCAGAGAGATACGCAGTATTTT. Translated: CASSLRLQRDTQYF.

The chain recombines TRBV28 with TRBJ1-5; D may be TRBD1 (5 bases). The germline V and J ends were trimmed by 5 bases and 0 bases, with 14 bases remaining between them. Per germline, CDR1 MDHEN and CDR2 SYDVKM. This CDR3 is built from 16 residues. The CDR3 DNA reads as TGTGCCAGCAGTCTCCAGGGCGGGTATAGCAATCAGCCCCAGCATTTT. Its translation: CASSLQGGYSNQPQHF.

The V call is TRBV28, the J call TRBJ2-5; the D gene could be TRBD1 or TRBD2 (5 bases each). The ends were cut back, 7 bases at V and 0 bases at J, with 15 bases in the middle. This CDR3 is built from 15 residues. Germline CDR1 reads MDHEN; CDR2 reads SYDVKM. DNA for the CDR3: TGTGCCAGCACAAGAGGGGTCACGTACCAAGAGACCCAGTACTTC. Protein: CASTRGVTYQETQYF. Filled out from reference TRBV28 and TRBJ2-5, the complete variable domain reads DVKVTQSSRYLVKRTGEKVFLECVQDMDHENMFWYRQDPGLGLRLIYFSYDVKMKEKGDIPEGYSVSREKKERFSLILESASTNQTSMYLCASTRGVTYQETQYFGPGTRLLVL.

The chain combines TRBV13 with TRBJ2-1; 12 bases map to TRBD2. CDR3 length: 16 residues. J was trimmed by 8 bases and V by 3 bases; bases with no gene match: 8. CDR1 and CDR2 (germline): PRHDT, FYEKMQ (reference sequence). In DNA form, the CDR3 reads TGTGCCAGCAGCTTCCCTTTGACTAGCGGGAGACATGAGCAGTTCTTC. The encoded protein is CASSFPLTSGRHEQFF.

This chain links TRBV5-8 with TRBJ2-7; 7 nucleotides agree with TRBD2. This CDR3 region has 15 residues. CDR1 is SGHTS and CDR2 is YDEGEE in the germline V gene. V lost 4 bases and J lost 3; bases outside the gene matches: 10. The CDR3 DNA follows: TGTGCCAGCAGCAATGGGGAGGGCTTTGGCTACGAGCAGTACTTC. It encodes CASSNGEGFGYEQYF.

Comments on this clone: The sample holds other DNA sequences that translate to the same CDR3. V is TRBV27 and J is TRBJ2-3; D not certain. Germline values: CDR1 MNHEY, CDR2 SMNVEV (reference sequence). The CDR3 loop spans 11 amino acids. The V end was cut by 5 bases, the J end by 6 bases, with 6 bases between. The DNA for the CDR3 is TGTGCCAGCAGTAATACGGATACGCAGTATTTT. It yields the protein CASSNTDTQYF.